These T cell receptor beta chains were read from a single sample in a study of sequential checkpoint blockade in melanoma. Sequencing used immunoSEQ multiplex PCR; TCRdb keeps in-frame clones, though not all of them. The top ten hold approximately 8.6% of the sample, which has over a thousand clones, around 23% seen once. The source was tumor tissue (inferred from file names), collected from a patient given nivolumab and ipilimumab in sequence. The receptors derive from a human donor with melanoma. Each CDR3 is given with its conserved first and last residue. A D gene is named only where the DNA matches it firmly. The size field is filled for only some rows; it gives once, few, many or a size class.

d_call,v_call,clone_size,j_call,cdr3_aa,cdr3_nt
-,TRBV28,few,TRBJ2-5,CASTQEQGETQYF,TGTGCCAGCACCCAGGAGCAGGGGGAGACCCAGTACTTC
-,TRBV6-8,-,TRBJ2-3,CASLRQPYSDTQYF,TGTGCCAGTCTGAGACAGCCGTACTCAGATACGCAGTATTTT
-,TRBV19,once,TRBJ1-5,CASSITHGGMGNQPQHF,TGTGCCAGTAGTATTACCCACGGGGGAATGGGCAATCAGCCCCAGCATTTT
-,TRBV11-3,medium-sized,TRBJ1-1,CASSSLHRGTNTEAFF,TGTGCCAGCAGCTCCCTCCATAGGGGGACGAACACTGAAGCTTTCTTT
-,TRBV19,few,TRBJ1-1,CASKETGGADGTEAFF,TGTGCCAGTAAGGAAACAGGCGGGGCCGATGGGACTGAAGCTTTCTTT
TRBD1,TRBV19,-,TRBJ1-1,CASSILGQGRMNTEAFF,TGTGCCAGTAGTATATTGGGACAGGGGAGAATGAACACTGAAGCTTTCTTT
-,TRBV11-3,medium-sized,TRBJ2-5,CASSFLWGEETQYF,TGTGCCAGCAGCTTCCTGTGGGGGGAAGAGACCCAGTACTTC
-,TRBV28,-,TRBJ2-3,CASSSLGVGGHTDTQYF,TGTGCCAGCAGTTCACTAGGGGTGGGGGGGCACACAGATACGCAGTATTTT
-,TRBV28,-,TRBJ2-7,CASSFLRVPYEQYF,TGTGCCAGCAGTTTCTTGAGGGTACCCTACGAGCAGTACTTC
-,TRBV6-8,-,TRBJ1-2,CASSYPKGHFLYGYTF,TGTGCCAGCAGTTACCCCAAGGGCCACTTCTTGTATGGCTACACCTTC
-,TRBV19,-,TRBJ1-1,CASSPREFEAFF,TGTGCCAGTAGTCCAAGAGAATTTGAAGCTTTCTTT
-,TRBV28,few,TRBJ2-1,CASSSIPLAMEGYNEQFF,TGTGCCAGCAGTTCAATACCCCTGGCTATGGAGGGGTACAATGAGCAGTTCTTC
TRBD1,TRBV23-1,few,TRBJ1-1,CASSQWLPGTGEKGTEAFF,TGCGCCAGCAGCCAATGGCTGCCGGGGACAGGGGAGAAGGGCACTGAAGCTTTCTTT
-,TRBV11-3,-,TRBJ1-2,CASSLEVRSDGYTF,TGTGCCAGCAGCTTAGAGGTCAGGTCGGATGGCTACACCTTC
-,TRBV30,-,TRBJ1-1,CAWSVAGWNEAFF,TGTGCCTGGAGTGTAGCAGGGTGGAATGAAGCTTTCTTT
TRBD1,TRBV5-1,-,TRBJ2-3,CASSQTTGGGNSDTQYF,TGCGCCAGCAGCCAAACTACAGGGGGCGGTAACTCAGATACGCAGTATTTT
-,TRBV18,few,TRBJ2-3,CASSPIAGPTDTQYF,TGTGCCAGCTCACCGATTGCGGGTCCCACAGATACGCAGTATTTT
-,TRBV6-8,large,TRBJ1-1,CASRGMNTEAFF,TGTGCCAGCAGGGGTATGAACACTGAAGCTTTCTTT
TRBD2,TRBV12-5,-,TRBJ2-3,CASGAGGPVTQYF,TGTGCCAGCGGAGCGGGAGGGCCAGTTACGCAGTATTTT
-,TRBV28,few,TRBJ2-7,CASSSFTVGYEQYF,TGTGCCAGCAGTTCCTTCACCGTAGGTTACGAGCAGTACTTC
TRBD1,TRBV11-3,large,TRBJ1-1,CASSLGGGGLPKVEAFF,TGTGCCAGCAGCTTAGGAGGGGGCGGACTACCCAAAGTTGAAGCTTTCTTT
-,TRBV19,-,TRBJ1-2,CASSIKQGFNGYTF,TGTGCCAGTAGTATAAAACAGGGTTTTAATGGCTACACCTTC